This entry lists 4 T cell receptor beta chains sequenced from one sample in a study of memory CD4+ T cells and cytomegalovirus serostatus. Single viable CD3+CD4+CD8-CD45RO+ cells were sorted as the memory CD4+ T cells. Some clones are missing from TCRdb's copy, which holds only in-frame ones; the method was immunoSEQ multiplex PCR. The sample includes about 60,000 clones, around 82% of them seen just once. Specimen: memory CD4+ T cells from blood. The source of these receptors is an adult in good health and CMV-seronegative. Some clones in this sample may be carry-over from other donors' samples.

V usage is TRBV28 and J usage is TRBJ1-5; unclear D gene. CDR3 length equals 12 residues. Trimming removed 2 bases from V and 3 bases from J, with 2 bases in between. The germline V gene has CDR1 MDHEN and CDR2 SYDVKM. The CDR3 bases are TGTGCCAGCAGTTTAAACAATCAGCCCCAGCATTTT. Translation gives CASSLNNQPQHF.

The rearrangement links TRBV5-6 to TRBJ1-1, with D hard to call. The CDR3 runs to 15 residues. Germline CDR1 reads SGHDT; CDR2 reads YYEEEE. V gave up 0 bases and J gave up 1 base, with 10 bases separating them. For the CDR3, the DNA is TGTGCCAGCAGCTTGGGTGGGCTAGGGAACACTGAAGCTTTCTTT. Residues: CASSLGGLGNTEAFF. Full variable domain (remainder filled in from reference TRBV5-6 and TRBJ1-1): DAGVTQSPTHLIKTRGQQVTLRCSPKSGHDTVSWYQQALGQGPQFIFQYYEEEERQRGNFPDRFSGHQFPNYSSELNVNALLLGDSALYLCASSLGGLGNTEAFFGQGTRLTVV.

The genes are TRBV7-2 and TRBJ2-1; 14 bases agree with TRBD2. The CDR3 runs 15 residues. Trimming at V came to 3 bases and at J to 9 bases, leaving 4 bases not matched to a gene. Germline V CDR1 and CDR2: SGHTA, FQGNSA. CDR3 loop: CASSFSGLAGVEQFF. The CDR3 region has the DNA TGTGCCAGCAGCTTCTCGGGACTAGCGGGGGTTGAGCAGTTCTTC.

The chain combines TRBV5-4 with TRBJ1-2, with 7 bases aligning to TRBD1. The CDR3 is made up of 16 amino acids. Per the germline V gene, CDR1 is SGHNT and CDR2 is YYREEE (reference sequence). The J segment lost 5 bases and the V segment lost 4 bases, leaving 14 bases of the junction unmatched. The CDR3 sequence is CASSPPSRGTAYGYTF. In DNA, the CDR3 is TGTGCCAGCAGCCCCCCCAGCCGCGGGACAGCGTATGGCTACACCTTC.